This TCR beta chain was captured by sequencing in a study of patients and donors after allogeneic stem cell transplantation. Germline loops: CDR1 MNHEY, CDR2 SVGEGT. The CDR3 sequence is 14 residues long. Germline trimming cut 7 bases from V and 5 bases from J; bases unmatched to any gene: 7. TCRdb processed the RT-PCR reads anew with MiXCR; each CDR3 protein has one entry. The data contain 410,000 or so distinct CDR3 sequences, 16% of them singletons. What was sequenced was blood, either unsorted or a sorted T cell fraction (not recorded which). The receptor was isolated from a human donor who was either an allogeneic HSCT recipient or a stem cell or donor lymphocyte infusion donor (not recorded which). It is not recorded whose cells these are; they may come from a transplant donor. The rearrangement joins TRBV6-2 or TRBV6-3 to TRBJ2-3, with TRBD2 matching over 9 bases. The CDR3 DNA reads as TGTGCCAGCAATCGCGGGGGGGTTGGAGATACGCAGTATTTT. Translating it yields CASNRGGVGDTQYF.